What follows are 2 T cell receptor beta chains derived from one specimen sequenced in a study of blood T cell repertoires in COVID-19. The data were produced by immunoSEQ multiplex PCR, yet TCRdb's version contains in-frame clones alone and is incomplete. The sample has tens of thousands of clones, roughly nine tenths seen once; the top ten hold more than 7%. The sequenced sample was peripheral blood. The receptors were sampled from a man aged 65 to 85 with active or convalescent COVID-19.

The V and J genes are TRBV12-3 or TRBV12-4 and TRBJ1-1; D gene unclear. The CDR3 runs 13 residues. Between the trimmed V and J ends, which lost 6 bases and 7 bases, there was a span of 15 bases. CDR3 amino acids: CASRRPPGGEAFF. CDR3 nucleotide sequence: TGTGCCAGCAGACGGCCACCAGGAGGTGAAGCTTTCTTT.

The chain joins TRBV6-2 or TRBV6-3 to TRBJ2-4, with D tentatively TRBD1 (6 bases). The CDR3 contains 16 residues. Trimming removed 5 bases at V and 0 bases at J, with 14 bases between. The germline CDR1 and CDR2 sequences are MNHEY and SVGEGT. CDR3 protein: CASSQNRAQAKNIQYF. The DNA of the CDR3 is TGTGCCAGCAGTCAAAACAGGGCACAAGCCAAAAACATTCAGTACTTC.